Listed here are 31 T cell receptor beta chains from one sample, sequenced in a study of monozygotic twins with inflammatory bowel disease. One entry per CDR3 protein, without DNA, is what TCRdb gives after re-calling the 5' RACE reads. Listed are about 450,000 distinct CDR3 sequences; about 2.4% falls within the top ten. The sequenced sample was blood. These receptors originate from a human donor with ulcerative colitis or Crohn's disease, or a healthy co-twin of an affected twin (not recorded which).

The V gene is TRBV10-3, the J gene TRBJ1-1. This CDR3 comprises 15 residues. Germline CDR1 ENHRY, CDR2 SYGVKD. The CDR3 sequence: CAISEEKGLGTEAFF.

CDR3: CASFPGRVAQPQHF. The V gene is TRBV6-6, the J gene TRBJ1-5; as DNA is missing, the TRBD1 call by TCRdb cannot be tested. The germline V gene has CDR1 MNHNY and CDR2 SVGAGI (reference sequence). The CDR3 is made up of 14 amino acids.

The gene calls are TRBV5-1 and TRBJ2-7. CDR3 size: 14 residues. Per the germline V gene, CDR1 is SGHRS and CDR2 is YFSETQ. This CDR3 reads CASSLGLAPYEQYF.

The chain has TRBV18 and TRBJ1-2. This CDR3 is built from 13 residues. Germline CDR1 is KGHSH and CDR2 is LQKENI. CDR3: CASSPPNGYGYTF.

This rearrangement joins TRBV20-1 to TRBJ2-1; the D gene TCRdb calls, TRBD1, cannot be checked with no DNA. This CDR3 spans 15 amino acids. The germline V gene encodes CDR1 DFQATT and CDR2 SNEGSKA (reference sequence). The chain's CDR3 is CSARDMARGLNEQFF.

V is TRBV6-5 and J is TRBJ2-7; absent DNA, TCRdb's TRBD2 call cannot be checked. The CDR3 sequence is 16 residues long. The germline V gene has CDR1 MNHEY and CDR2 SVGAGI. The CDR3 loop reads CASSYVNPAGGYEQYF.

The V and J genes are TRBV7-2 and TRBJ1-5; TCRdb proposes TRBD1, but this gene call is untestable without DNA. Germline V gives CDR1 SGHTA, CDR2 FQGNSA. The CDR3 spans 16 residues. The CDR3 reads CASSLENREVDQPQHF. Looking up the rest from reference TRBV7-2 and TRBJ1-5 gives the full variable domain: GAGVSQSPSNKVTEKGKDVELRCDPISGHTALYWYRQSLGQGLEFLIYFQGNSAPDKSGLPSDRFSAERTGGSVSTLTIQRTQQEDSAVYLCASSLENREVDQPQHFGDGTRLSIL.

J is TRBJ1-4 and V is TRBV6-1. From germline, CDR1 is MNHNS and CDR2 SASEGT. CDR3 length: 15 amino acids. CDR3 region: CASSELSATNEKLFF.

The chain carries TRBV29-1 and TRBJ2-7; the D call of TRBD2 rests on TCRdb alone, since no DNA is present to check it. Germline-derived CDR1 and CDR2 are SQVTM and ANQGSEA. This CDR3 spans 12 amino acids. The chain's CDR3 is CSVSSGGYEQYF.

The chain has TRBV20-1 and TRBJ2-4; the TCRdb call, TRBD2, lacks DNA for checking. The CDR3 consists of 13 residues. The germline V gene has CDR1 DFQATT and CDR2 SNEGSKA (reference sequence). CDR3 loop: CGGAGVSRNIQYF.

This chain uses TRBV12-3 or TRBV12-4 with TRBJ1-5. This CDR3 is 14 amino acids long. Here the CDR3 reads CASSLAVIDQPQHF.

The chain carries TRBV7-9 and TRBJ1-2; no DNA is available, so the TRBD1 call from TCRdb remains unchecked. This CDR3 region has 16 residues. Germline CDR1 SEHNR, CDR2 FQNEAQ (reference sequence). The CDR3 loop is CASSLVDRDNTYGYTF.

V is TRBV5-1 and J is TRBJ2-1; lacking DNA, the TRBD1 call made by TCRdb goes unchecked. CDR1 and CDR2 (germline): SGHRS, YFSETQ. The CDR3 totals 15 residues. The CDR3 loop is CASSTGAIVADEQFF.

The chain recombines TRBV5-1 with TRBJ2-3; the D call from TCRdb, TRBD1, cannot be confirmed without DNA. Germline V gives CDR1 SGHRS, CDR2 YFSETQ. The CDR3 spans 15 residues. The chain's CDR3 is CASSPVGGSTDTQYF.

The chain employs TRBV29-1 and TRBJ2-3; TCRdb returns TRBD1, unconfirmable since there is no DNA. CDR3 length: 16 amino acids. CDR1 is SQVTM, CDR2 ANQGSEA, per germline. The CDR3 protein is CSVGGTALTATDTQYF.

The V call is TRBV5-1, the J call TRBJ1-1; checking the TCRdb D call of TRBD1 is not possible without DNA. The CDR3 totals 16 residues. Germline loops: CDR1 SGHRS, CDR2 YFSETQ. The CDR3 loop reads CASSLVGQLMNTEAFF.

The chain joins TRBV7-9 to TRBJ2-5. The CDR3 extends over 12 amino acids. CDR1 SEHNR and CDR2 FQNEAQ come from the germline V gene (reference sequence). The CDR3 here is CASSFVRETQYF.

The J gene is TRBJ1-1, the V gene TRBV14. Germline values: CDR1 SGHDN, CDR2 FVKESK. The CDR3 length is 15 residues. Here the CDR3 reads CASSPRVALNTEAFF.

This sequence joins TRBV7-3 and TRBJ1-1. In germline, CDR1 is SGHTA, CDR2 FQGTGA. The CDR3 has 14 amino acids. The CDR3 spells CASSPIGPGAEAFF.

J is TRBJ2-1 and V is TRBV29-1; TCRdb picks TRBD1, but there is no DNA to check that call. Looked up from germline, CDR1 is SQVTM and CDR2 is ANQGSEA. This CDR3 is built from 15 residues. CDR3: CSVATGEAFYNEQFF.

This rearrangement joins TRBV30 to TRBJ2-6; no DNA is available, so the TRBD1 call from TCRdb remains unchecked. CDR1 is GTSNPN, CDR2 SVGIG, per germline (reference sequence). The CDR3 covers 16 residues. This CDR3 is CAWYRDRGFGANVLTF.

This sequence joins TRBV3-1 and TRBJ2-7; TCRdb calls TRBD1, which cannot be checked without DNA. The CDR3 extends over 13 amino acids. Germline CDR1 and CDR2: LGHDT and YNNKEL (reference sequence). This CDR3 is CASGRSGADEQYF.

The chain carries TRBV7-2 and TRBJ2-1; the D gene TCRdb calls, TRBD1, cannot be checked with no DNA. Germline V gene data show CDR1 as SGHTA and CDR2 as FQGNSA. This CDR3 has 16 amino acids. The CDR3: CASSPGWDRGYNEQFF. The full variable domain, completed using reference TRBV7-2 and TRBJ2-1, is GAGVSQSPSNKVTEKGKDVELRCDPISGHTALYWYRQSLGQGLEFLIYFQGNSAPDKSGLPSDRFSAERTGGSVSTLTIQRTQQEDSAVYLCASSPGWDRGYNEQFFGPGTRLTVL.

CDR3 in amino acids: CSATVAGAPIDTQYF. The chain recombines TRBV20-1 with TRBJ2-3; the TCRdb D gene call, TRBD2, has no DNA to confirm it. This CDR3 has 15 residues. From germline, CDR1 is DFQATT and CDR2 SNEGSKA (reference sequence).

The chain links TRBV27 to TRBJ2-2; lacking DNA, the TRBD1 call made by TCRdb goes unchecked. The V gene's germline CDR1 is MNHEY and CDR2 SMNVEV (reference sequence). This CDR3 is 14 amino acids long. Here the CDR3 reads CASLQQGYGGELFF.

CDR3 sequence: CASSLAHYYQTGSAAGDYGYTF. The J gene is TRBJ1-2, the V gene TRBV12-3 or TRBV12-4; the TRBD1 assignment by TCRdb is unverifiable without DNA. This CDR3 contains 22 residues.

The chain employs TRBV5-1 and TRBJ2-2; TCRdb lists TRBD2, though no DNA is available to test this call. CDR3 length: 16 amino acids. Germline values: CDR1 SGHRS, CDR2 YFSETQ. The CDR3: CASSLAEQAHTGELFF.

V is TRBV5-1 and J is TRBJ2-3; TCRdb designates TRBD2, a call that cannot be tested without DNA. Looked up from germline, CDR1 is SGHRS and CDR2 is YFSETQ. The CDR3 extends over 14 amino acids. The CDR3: CASSSGGTTDTQYF.

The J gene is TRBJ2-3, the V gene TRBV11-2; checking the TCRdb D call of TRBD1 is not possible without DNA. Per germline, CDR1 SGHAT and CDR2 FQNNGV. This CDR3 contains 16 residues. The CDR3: CASSFEGARGADTQYF. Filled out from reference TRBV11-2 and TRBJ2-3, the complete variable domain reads EAGVAQSPRYKIIEKRQSVAFWCNPISGHATLYWYQQILGQGPKLLIQFQNNGVVDDSQLPKDRFSAERLKGVDSTLKIQPAKLEDSAVYLCASSFEGARGADTQYFGPGTRLTVL.

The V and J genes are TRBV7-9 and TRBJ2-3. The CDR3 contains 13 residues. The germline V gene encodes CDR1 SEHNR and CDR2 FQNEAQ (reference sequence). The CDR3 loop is CASSYFGADRQYF.

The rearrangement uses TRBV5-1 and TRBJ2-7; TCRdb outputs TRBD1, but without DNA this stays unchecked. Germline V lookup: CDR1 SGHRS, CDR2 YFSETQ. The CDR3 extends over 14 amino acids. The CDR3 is CASSLGGFSDEQYF.